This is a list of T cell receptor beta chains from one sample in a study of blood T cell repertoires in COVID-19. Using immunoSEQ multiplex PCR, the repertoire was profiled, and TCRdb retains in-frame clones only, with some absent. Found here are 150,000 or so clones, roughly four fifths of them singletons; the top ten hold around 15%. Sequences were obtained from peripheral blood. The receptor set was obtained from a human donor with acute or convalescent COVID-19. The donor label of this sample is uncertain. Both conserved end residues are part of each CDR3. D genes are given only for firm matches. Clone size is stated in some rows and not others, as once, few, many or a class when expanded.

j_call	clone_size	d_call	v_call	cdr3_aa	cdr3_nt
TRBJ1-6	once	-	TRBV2	CASSLQESNNSPLHF	TGTGCCAGCAGTCTACAGGAAAGTAATAATTCACCCCTCCACTTT
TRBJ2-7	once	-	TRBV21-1	CASSNLPGYGYEQYF	TGTGCCAGCAGTAACCTCCCAGGGTATGGCTACGAGCAGTACTTC
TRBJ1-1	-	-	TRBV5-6	CASSRLITEAFF	TGTGCCAGCAGCCGACTAATTACTGAAGCTTTCTTT
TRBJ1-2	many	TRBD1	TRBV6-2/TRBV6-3	CASSDARTGGATNYGYTF	TGTGCCAGCAGTGACGCTCGGACAGGGGGGGCGACTAACTATGGCTACACCTTC
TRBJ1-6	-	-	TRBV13	CASSLERHSYNSPLHF	TGTGCCAGCAGCTTAGAGAGACACTCCTATAATTCACCCCTCCACTTT
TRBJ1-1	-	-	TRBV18	CASSPPAGWSTEAFF	TGTGCCAGCTCACCACCGGCCGGGTGGAGCACTGAAGCTTTCTTT
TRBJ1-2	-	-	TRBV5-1	CASSRDSNYGYTF	TGCGCCAGCAGCAGGGACTCTAACTATGGCTACACCTTC
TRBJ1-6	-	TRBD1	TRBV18	CASSPPGQGAAAPLHF	TGTGCCAGCTCACCACCGGGACAGGGGGCAGCAGCACCCCTCCACTTT
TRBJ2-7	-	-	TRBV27	CASSFTPDSPRAEQYF	TGTGCCAGCAGCTTCACCCCCGACAGCCCTAGAGCCGAGCAGTACTTC
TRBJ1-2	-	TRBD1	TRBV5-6	CASSLWDPGTGYGYTF	TGTGCCAGCAGCTTGTGGGACCCCGGGACAGGCTATGGCTACACCTTC
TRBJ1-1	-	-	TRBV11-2	CASSRPLTGTEAFF	TGTGCCAGCAGCCGGCCGTTAACGGGCACTGAAGCTTTCTTT
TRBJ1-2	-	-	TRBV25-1	CASSDNSYGYTF	TGTGCCAGCAGTGACAACTCCTATGGCTACACCTTC
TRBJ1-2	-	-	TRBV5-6	CASSFRGRNYGYTF	TGTGCCAGCAGCTTTAGGGGTCGGAACTATGGCTACACCTTC
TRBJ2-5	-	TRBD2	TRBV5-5	CASSGGGARETQYF	TGTGCCAGCAGCGGCGGGGGGGCCCGGGAGACCCAGTACTTC
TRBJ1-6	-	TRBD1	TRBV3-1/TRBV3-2	CASSPAGQMPNSPLHF	TGTGCCAGCAGCCCGGCGGGACAGATGCCTAATTCACCCCTCCACTTT
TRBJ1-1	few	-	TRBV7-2	CASSLAVTSLTEAFF	TGTGCCAGCAGCTTAGCCGTCACAAGTTTAACTGAAGCTTTCTTT
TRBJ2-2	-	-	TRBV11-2	CASSLGLDTGELFF	TGTGCCAGCAGCTTAGGACTGGACACCGGGGAGCTGTTTTTT
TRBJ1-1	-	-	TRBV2	CASSTGNTEAFF	TGTGCCAGCAGCACAGGGAACACTGAAGCTTTCTTT
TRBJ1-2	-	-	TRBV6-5	CASSMMQGNYGYTF	TGTGCCAGCAGTATGATGCAGGGCAACTATGGCTACACCTTC
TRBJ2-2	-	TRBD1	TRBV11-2	CASSLTSDRGSSLGELFF	TGTGCCAGCAGCTTAACCTCGGACAGGGGATCATCGCTTGGGGAGCTGTTTTTT
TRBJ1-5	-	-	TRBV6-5	CASSLQRDNQPQHF	TGTGCCAGCAGCCTACAGAGAGACAATCAGCCCCAGCATTTT
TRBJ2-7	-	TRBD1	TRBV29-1	CSVFRDRGNEQYF	TGCAGCGTTTTCCGGGACAGGGGCAACGAGCAGTACTTC
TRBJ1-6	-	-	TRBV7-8	CASSLPGVFSSYNSPLHF	TGTGCCAGCAGCTTACCAGGGGTATTTAGCTCCTATAATTCACCCCTCCACTTT
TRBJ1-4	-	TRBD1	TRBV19	CASQTSGTGDEKLFF	TGTGCCAGTCAGACTTCCGGGACAGGAGATGAAAAACTGTTTTTT
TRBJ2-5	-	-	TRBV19	CASSWRSGRGETQYF	TGTGCCAGTAGTTGGCGATCGGGGAGGGGGGAGACCCAGTACTTC
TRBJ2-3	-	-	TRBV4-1	CASSPRRNSLTDTQYF	TGCGCCAGCAGCCCCCGGAGGAACAGCCTCACAGATACGCAGTATTTT
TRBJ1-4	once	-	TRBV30	CAWSVQGTNEKLFF	TGTGCCTGGAGTGTTCAGGGGACTAATGAAAAACTGTTTTTT
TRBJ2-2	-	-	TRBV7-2	CASSSAGARNGELFF	TGTGCCAGCAGCTCGGCGGGGGCCAGGAACGGGGAGCTGTTTTTT
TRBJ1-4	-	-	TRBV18	CASSPLAGLGEKLFF	TGTGCCAGCTCACCATTGGCGGGGTTGGGTGAAAAACTGTTTTTT
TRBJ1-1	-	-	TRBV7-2	CASSLDAGASEAFF	TGTGCCAGCAGCTTAGATGCGGGGGCCAGTGAAGCTTTCTTT
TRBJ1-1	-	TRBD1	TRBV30	CAWTGGYNTEAFF	TGTGCCTGGACAGGGGGTTACAACACTGAAGCTTTCTTT
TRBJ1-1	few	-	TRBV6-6	CASSYLGGGEAFF	TGTGCCAGCAGTTATCTGGGAGGCGGCGAAGCTTTCTTT
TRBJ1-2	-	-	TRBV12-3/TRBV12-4	CASSLRGGYGYTF	TGTGCCAGCAGTTTACGGGGGGGCTATGGCTACACCTTC
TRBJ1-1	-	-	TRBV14	CASSFGGGEAFF	TGTGCCAGCAGCTTCGGGGGGGGCGAAGCTTTCTTT
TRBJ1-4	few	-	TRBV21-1	CASSKGQGSNEKLFF	TGTGCCAGCAGCAAAGGTCAGGGGTCTAATGAAAAACTGTTTTTT
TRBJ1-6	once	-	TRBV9	CASSVAQGQNSPLHF	TGTGCCAGCAGCGTAGCTCAGGGCCAGAATTCACCCCTCCACTTT
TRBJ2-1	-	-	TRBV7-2	CASTPGAGLAANQQFF	TGTGCCAGCACTCCAGGGGCGGGGCTAGCGGCAAATCAGCAGTTCTTC
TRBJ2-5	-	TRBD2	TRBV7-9	CASSPHLAATETQYF	TGTGCCAGCAGCCCCCACCTAGCGGCGACAGAGACCCAGTACTTC
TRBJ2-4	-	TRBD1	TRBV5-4	CASSLTGEAKNIQYF	TGTGCCAGCAGCTTGACAGGGGAGGCCAAAAACATTCAGTACTTC
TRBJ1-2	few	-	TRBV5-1	CASRETGSYYGYTF	TGCGCCAGCAGGGAAACAGGGTCCTACTATGGCTACACCTTC
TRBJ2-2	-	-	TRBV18	CASSTTGVRNTGELFF	TGTGCCAGCTCAACAACAGGAGTGAGGAACACCGGGGAGCTGTTTTTT
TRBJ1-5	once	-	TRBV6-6	CATGDYSNQPQHF	TGTGCCACTGGTGACTATAGCAATCAGCCCCAGCATTTT
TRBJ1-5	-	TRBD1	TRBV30	CAWSEGAASNQPQHF	TGTGCCTGGAGTGAGGGGGCCGCTAGCAATCAGCCCCAGCATTTT
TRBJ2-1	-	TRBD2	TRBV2	CASSAVAGGGNEQFF	TGTGCCAGCAGTGCGGTAGCGGGGGGCGGCAATGAGCAGTTCTTC
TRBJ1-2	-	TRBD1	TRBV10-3	CAIRDRGNRGYGYTF	TGTGCCATCAGGGACAGGGGGAACCGAGGCTATGGCTACACCTTC